The rows below give T cell receptor beta chains drawn from one sample of a study of blood T cell repertoires in COVID-19. Sequencing used immunoSEQ multiplex PCR; TCRdb keeps in-frame clones, though not all of them. This table has some 45,000 clones, about 88% appearing once. Sequenced material: peripheral blood. The receptors were sampled from a human donor in a cohort sampled during active COVID-19. CDR3s include the opening cysteine and the closing phenylalanine or tryptophan. A D gene is named only where the DNA matches it firmly. The size field is filled for only some rows; it gives once, few, many or a size class.

DNA	CDR3	D	length	size	V	J
TGTGCCAGCAGGGGCCTGGGAGGGCTGGAGACCCAGTACTTC	CASRGLGGLETQYF	TRBD2	14	.	TRBV25-1	TRBJ2-5
TGTGCCAGCAGCACCATTAGCACGATTCGACACACCGGGGAGCTGTTTTTT	CASSTISTIRHTGELFF	.	17	.	TRBV9	TRBJ2-2
TGCGCCAGCAGCCAGGACAGGGCTTCACCCCTCCACTTT	CASSQDRASPLHF	TRBD1	13	.	TRBV4-1	TRBJ1-6
TGTGCCAGCGCTTCAGGGGGCGCGGGTCAAGAGACCCAGTACTTC	CASASGGAGQETQYF	TRBD1	15	.	TRBV6-5	TRBJ2-5
TGTGCCAGCAGCGTATCCGTAAAGGGGACTGAAGCTTTCTTT	CASSVSVKGTEAFF	.	14	.	TRBV7-2	TRBJ1-1
TGTGCCAGCAGTTTAAGTCACAGGGGCAATGAGCAGTTCTTC	CASSLSHRGNEQFF	TRBD1	14	.	TRBV27	TRBJ2-1
TGTGCCAGCAGCCCCGGACAGCTCATCTATGGCTACACCTTC	CASSPGQLIYGYTF	.	14	.	TRBV7-8	TRBJ1-2
TGTGCCAGCAGCCAAGATTACGGAAATAGAGCGGGGGCCAACGTCCTGACTTTC	CASSQDYGNRAGANVLTF	.	18	.	TRBV3-1/TRBV3-2	TRBJ2-6
TGTGCCAGCAGCCGCTCGAGCGACAGGGGGTATTCACCCCTCCACTTT	CASSRSSDRGYSPLHF	TRBD1	16	.	TRBV2	TRBJ1-6
TGTGCCAGCAGCTTTGGTCTAGCGGGAAAACAAGAGACCCAGTACTTC	CASSFGLAGKQETQYF	TRBD2	16	.	TRBV11-3	TRBJ2-5
TGTGCCAGCCGTTCGCAGGGAAGGGCGTACGAGCAGTACTTC	CASRSQGRAYEQYF	.	14	.	TRBV2	TRBJ2-7
TGTGCCAGCAGTTACTCGAGGACAGGGGGAGCCTACGAGCAGTACTTC	CASSYSRTGGAYEQYF	TRBD1	16	.	TRBV6-5	TRBJ2-7
TGTGCCAGCAGCTTTCTAGCGGGGAATCAAGAGACCCAGTACTTC	CASSFLAGNQETQYF	TRBD2	15	.	TRBV7-9	TRBJ2-5
TGTGCCAGCAGTTTAAGAGAGAACACTGAAGCTTTCTTT	CASSLRENTEAFF	.	13	.	TRBV27	TRBJ1-1
TGTGCCAGCAGCCAAGAGGGATCGACAGGGCCGAACACTGAAGCTTTCTTT	CASSQEGSTGPNTEAFF	TRBD1	17	.	TRBV3-1/TRBV3-2	TRBJ1-1
TGCGCCAGCAGCTTGGCCCCCGCGGGGGGGATCGAGACCCAGTACTTC	CASSLAPAGGIETQYF	TRBD2	16	.	TRBV5-1	TRBJ2-5
TGTGCCAGCAGCCAAATTCGACAGGGGGCCGGTGAGCAGTTCTTC	CASSQIRQGAGEQFF	TRBD1	15	.	TRBV3-1/TRBV3-2	TRBJ2-1
TGTGCCATCAGTTTGGACAGGGATGGCTACACCTTC	CAISLDRDGYTF	TRBD1	12	.	TRBV10-3	TRBJ1-2
TGTGCCAGCAGTCTGACAGGGGGCACTGAAGCTTTCTTT	CASSLTGGTEAFF	TRBD1	13	.	TRBV6-5	TRBJ1-1
TGTGCCAGCAGCTTACGGCTAGCCGGGGGGGGATCACCCCTCCACTTT	CASSLRLAGGGSPLHF	.	16	once	TRBV7-2	TRBJ1-6
TGTGCCACCAGCAGAGCTAACACGGGAGACTATGGCTACACCTTC	CATSRANTGDYGYTF	.	15	.	TRBV15	TRBJ1-2
TGCGCCAGCACCCCGAGGGGACAGCCGTTAAATGGCTACACCTTC	CASTPRGQPLNGYTF	TRBD1	15	.	TRBV23-1	TRBJ1-2
TGTGCCAGCAGCCGCCCGGGACTAGAGGGAGAGACCCAGTACTTC	CASSRPGLEGETQYF	TRBD2	15	.	TRBV7-6	TRBJ2-5
TGCGCCACCGCGGGACAGGGGCTTGGCTACACCTTC	CATAGQGLGYTF	TRBD1	12	once	TRBV10-2	TRBJ1-2
TGTGCCAGCAGCTTAACTGACAGGGGAGTTTCCGGAAACACCATATATTTT	CASSLTDRGVSGNTIYF	TRBD1	17	.	TRBV7-2	TRBJ1-3
TGCGCCAGCAGCTTGCTTACTAGCGGGGGGGCCGCAGATACGCAGTATTTT	CASSLLTSGGAADTQYF	TRBD2	17	once	TRBV5-1	TRBJ2-3
TGTGCCAGCAGTTACGGGGGGGAGAATGAAAAACTGTTTTTT	CASSYGGENEKLFF	.	14	.	TRBV6-5	TRBJ1-4
TGTGCCAGCAGCCCCCGAAACCGGGACGAGCAGTACTTC	CASSPRNRDEQYF	.	13	.	TRBV3-1/TRBV3-2	TRBJ2-7
TGTGCCAGTAGTTCCCGGGACAGGGGGCCGAACACTGAAGCTTTCTTT	CASSSRDRGPNTEAFF	TRBD1	16	.	TRBV19	TRBJ1-1
TGTGCCAGCAGTTTCCAGACACCGGTAGTGGGGGAGCTGTTTTTT	CASSFQTPVVGELFF	.	15	.	TRBV27	TRBJ2-2
TGTGCCAGCAGCCTGGTGACAGGGGGCACTAACTATGGCTACACCTTC	CASSLVTGGTNYGYTF	TRBD1	16	few	TRBV3-1/TRBV3-2	TRBJ1-2
TGTGCCAGCAGCCACCCCTGGACAGCTGAAGCTTTCTTT	CASSHPWTAEAFF	.	13	.	TRBV3-1/TRBV3-2	TRBJ1-1
TGTGCCTGGAGTGTAGTGGACAGGAACACCGGGGAGCTGTTTTTT	CAWSVVDRNTGELFF	.	15	.	TRBV30	TRBJ2-2